The subject of this entry is one T cell receptor (beta chain). Antigen: not known. V was clipped by 2 bases and J by 4 bases, with 20 bases between them. This CDR3 region has 17 residues. In germline, CDR1 is MGHRA, CDR2 YSYEKL. This sample was taken from a study of T-cell memory formation after mild COVID-19. Findings and limits, study-wide: From day 15 to 85, contracting clones were balanced between CD4 and CD8, whereas later expanders leaned toward CD4+. Unconfirmed was the SARS-CoV-2 specificity of second-wave clones that peaked on day 37. Memory from before infection featured some responding clones, which suggests cross-reactive memory joined.

The authors produced TCR alpha and TCR beta cDNA libraries with sample barcodes and UMIs by 5'RACE using constant-segment primers. TCRdb processed the 5' RACE reads anew with MiXCR; each CDR3 protein has one entry. Of under 400,000 distinct CDR3 sequences detected, 25% to 30% appear once; the ten largest clones hold approximately 15%. This chain links TRBV4-1 with TRBJ1-1, with D possibly being TRBD1 (5 bases). Sequencing input: PBMCs or a T cell subset sorted from them (not recorded which). The clonotype comes from an adult woman who had mild COVID-19 (a few samples of this study predate the infection). Cell type and time point are not known. The chain's CDR3 is CASSQLLSGGESTEAFF. In nucleotides, the CDR3 is TGCGCCAGCAGCCAACTCTTATCGGGGGGTGAAAGCACTGAAGCTTTCTTT.